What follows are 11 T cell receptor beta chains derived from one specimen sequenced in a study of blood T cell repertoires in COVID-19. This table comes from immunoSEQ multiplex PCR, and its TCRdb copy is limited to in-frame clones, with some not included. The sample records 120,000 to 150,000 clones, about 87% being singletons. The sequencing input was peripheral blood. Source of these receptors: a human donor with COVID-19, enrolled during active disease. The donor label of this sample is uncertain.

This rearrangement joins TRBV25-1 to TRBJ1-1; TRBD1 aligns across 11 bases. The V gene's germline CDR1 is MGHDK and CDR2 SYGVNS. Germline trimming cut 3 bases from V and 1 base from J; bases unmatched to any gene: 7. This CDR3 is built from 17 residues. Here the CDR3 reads CASSDWDRGARNTEAFF. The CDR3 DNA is TGTGCCAGCAGTGATTGGGACAGGGGGGCGCGGAACACTGAAGCTTTCTTT.

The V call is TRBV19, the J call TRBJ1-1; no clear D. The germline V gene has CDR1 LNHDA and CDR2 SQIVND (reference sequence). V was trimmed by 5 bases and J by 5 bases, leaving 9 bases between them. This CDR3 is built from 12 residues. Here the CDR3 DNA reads TGTGCCAGTAGTTGGCCGGGGACTGAAGCTTTCTTT. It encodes CASSWPGTEAFF. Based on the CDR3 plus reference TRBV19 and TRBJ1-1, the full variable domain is DGGITQSPKYLFRKEGQNVTLSCEQNLNHDAMYWYRQDPGQGLRLIYYSQIVNDFQKGDIAEGYSVSREKKESFPLTVTSAQKNPTAFYLCASSWPGTEAFFGQGTRLTVV.

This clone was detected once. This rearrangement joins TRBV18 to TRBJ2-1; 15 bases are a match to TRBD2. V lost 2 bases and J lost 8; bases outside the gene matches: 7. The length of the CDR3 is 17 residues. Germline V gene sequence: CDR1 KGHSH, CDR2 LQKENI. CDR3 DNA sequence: TGTGCCAGCTCACCATCCGGACTAGCGGGAGGGCTTGATGAGCAGTTCTTC. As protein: CASSPSGLAGGLDEQFF.

CDR3 loop: CASSRRQGSTNEKLFF. The CDR3 DNA reads TGTGCCAGCAGTCGAAGACAGGGGTCAACTAATGAAAAACTGTTTTTT. This chain links TRBV6-6 with TRBJ1-4; 8 bases match TRBD1. Germline loops: CDR1 MNHNY, CDR2 SVGAGI (reference sequence). Trimming removed 5 bases from V and 0 bases from J; junction bases left unmatched: 5. This CDR3 has 16 residues.

The CDR3 reads CASSGGAEETQYF. As DNA, the CDR3 is TGCGCCAGCAGCGGGGGGGCCGAAGAGACCCAGTACTTC. V gene TRBV5-1 combines with J gene TRBJ2-5, with D maybe TRBD2 (7 bases). Germline V lookup: CDR1 SGHRS, CDR2 YFSETQ. Trimming stripped 4 bases from V and 3 bases from J, with 10 bases between. CDR3 size: 13 residues.

The CDR3 DNA follows: TGCGCCAGCAGCTTGGCCGCGGGGGGAAACACCATATATTTT. Protein sequence: CASSLAAGGNTIYF. The rearrangement joins TRBV5-1 to TRBJ1-3; the D is unclear. The CDR3 loop spans 14 amino acids. Germline loops: CDR1 SGHRS, CDR2 YFSETQ. Trimming took 0 bases from V and 4 from J, leaving 8 bases between them.

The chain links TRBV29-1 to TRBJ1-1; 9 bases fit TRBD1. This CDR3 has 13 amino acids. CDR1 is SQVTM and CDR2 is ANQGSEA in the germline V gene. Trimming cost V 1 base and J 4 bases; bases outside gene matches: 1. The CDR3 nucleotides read TGCAGCGTTGAAGGACAGGGGGGCACTGAAGCTTTCTTT. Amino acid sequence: CSVEGQGGTEAFF.

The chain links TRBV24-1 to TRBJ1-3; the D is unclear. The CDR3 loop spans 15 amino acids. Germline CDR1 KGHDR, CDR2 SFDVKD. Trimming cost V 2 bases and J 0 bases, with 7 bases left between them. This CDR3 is CATSDSRSSGNTIYF. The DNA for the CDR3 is TGTGCCACCAGTGATTCCAGGTCCTCTGGAAACACCATATATTTT.

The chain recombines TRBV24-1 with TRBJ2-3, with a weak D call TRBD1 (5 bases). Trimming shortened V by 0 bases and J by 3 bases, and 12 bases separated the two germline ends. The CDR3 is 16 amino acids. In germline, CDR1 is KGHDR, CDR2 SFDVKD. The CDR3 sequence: CATSDLGQGRTDTQYF. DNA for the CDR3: TGTGCCACCAGTGATTTGGGGCAGGGTAGGACAGATACGCAGTATTTT.

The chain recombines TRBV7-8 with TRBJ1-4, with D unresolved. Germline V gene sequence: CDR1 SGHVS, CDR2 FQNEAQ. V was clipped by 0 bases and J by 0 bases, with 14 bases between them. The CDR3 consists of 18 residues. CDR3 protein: CASSLAQVGIATNEKLFF. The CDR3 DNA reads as TGTGCCAGCAGCTTAGCGCAAGTCGGGATTGCAACTAATGAAAAACTGTTTTTT. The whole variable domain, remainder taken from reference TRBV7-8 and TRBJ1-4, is GAGVSQSPRYKVAKRGQDVALRCDPISGHVSLFWYQQALGQGPEFLTYFQNEAQLDKSGLPSDRFFAERPEGSVSTLKIQRTQQEDSAVYLCASSLAQVGIATNEKLFFGSGTQLSVL.

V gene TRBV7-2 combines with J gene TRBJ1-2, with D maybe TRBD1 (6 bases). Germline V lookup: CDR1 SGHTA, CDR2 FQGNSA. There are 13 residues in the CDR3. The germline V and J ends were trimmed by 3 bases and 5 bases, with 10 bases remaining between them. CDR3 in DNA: TGTGCCAGCAGCTTGGGGGGGCCATATGGCTACACCTTC. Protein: CASSLGGPYGYTF.